The entry below describes one T cell receptor (beta chain). Its cognate antigen is unknown. This sample is part of a study of T-cell memory formation after mild COVID-19. Study-wide points: Memory from before infection featured some responding clones, which suggests cross-reactive memory joined.

Barcoded TCR alpha and TCR beta cDNA libraries with UMIs came from 5'RACE using constant-segment primers. TCRdb recomputed calls from the 5' RACE reads with MiXCR, one row per CDR3 protein. The sample shows hundreds of thousands of distinct CDR3 sequences, roughly 22% of them seen only once. The receptor was isolated from an adult woman who had mild COVID-19 (a few samples of this study predate the infection). Cell type and time point are not known. Sequenced input: PBMCs or a T cell subset sorted from them (not recorded which).

DNA of the CDR3: TGTGCCAGCAGTAGACTAGCGGGGGCTTCCTACAATGAGCAGTTCTTC. It codes for CASSRLAGASYNEQFF. This chain connects TRBV6-4 to TRBJ2-1, with TRBD2 matching 12 bases. Per germline, CDR1 MRHNA and CDR2 SNTAGT. V was clipped by 5 bases and J by 1 base; unmatched bases: 3. This CDR3 is 16 amino acids long.